This TCR beta chain was recorded in a study of blood T cell repertoires in COVID-19. Across the study: Sites across the United States, Italy and Spain contributed samples from acute and convalescent COVID-19.

This CDR3 contains 12 residues. Trimming pared 2 bases from V and 1 base from J, leaving 5 bases between. Germline-derived CDR1 and CDR2 are GTSNPN and SVGIG (reference sequence). Measured with immunoSEQ multiplex PCR; TCRdb has only the in-frame clones, and not every one. The table has around 40,000 clones, almost 85% seen once. Sequenced input: peripheral blood. The J gene is TRBJ1-2, the V gene TRBV30; the D gene is possibly TRBD1 (5 bases). This clonotype was obtained from a human donor in a cohort sampled during active COVID-19. As DNA, the CDR3 is TGTGCCTGGAGTAGGGGTAACTATGGCTACACCTTC. It translates to CAWSRGNYGYTF.